The text below deals with one TCR beta chain. These data come from a study of PD-L1 blockade in urothelial cancer. J was trimmed by 6 bases and V by 6 bases; bases with no gene match: 9. CDR3 length: 15 residues. The germline gives CDR1 MNHEY, CDR2 SVGAGI. The repertoire was sequenced with immunoSEQ multiplex PCR; TCRdb's copy has only in-frame clones and lacks some. The sample includes fewer than 30,000 clones, around 82% seen only once; the top ten take 9.6%. The TCR comes from a man between 65 and 85 years old with urothelial cancer. The material was PBMCs, obtained around atezolizumab (anti-PD-L1) treatment. The gene calls are TRBV6-5 and TRBJ2-7; the match to TRBD2 covers 12 bases. The CDR3 region is CASSQLAGGFREQYF. CDR3 DNA: TGTGCCAGCAGCCAACTAGCGGGAGGTTTCCGCGAGCAGTACTTC.